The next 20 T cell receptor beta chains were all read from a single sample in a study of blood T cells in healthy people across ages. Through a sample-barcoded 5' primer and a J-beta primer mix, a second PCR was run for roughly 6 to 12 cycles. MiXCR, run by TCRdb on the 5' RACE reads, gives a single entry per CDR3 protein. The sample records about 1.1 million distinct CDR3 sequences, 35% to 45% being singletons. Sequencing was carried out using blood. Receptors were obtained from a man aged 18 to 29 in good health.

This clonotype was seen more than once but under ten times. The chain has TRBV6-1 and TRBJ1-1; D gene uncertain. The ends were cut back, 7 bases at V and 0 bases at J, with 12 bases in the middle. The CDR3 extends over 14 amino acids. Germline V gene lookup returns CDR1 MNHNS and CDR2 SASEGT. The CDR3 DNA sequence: TGTGCCAGCAACTCGCAGGCATTGAACACTGAAGCTTTCTTT. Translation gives CASNSQALNTEAFF.

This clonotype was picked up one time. The CDR3 loop reads CASSVKRNTGELFF. The CDR3 coding sequence is TGCGCCAGCAGCGTTAAGAGGAACACCGGGGAGCTGTTTTTT. The chain carries TRBV5-1 and TRBJ2-2; no firm D call. This CDR3 is built from 14 residues. V lost 4 bases, J lost 1 base, and 8 bases lay in between. The V gene's germline CDR1 is SGHRS and CDR2 YFSETQ.

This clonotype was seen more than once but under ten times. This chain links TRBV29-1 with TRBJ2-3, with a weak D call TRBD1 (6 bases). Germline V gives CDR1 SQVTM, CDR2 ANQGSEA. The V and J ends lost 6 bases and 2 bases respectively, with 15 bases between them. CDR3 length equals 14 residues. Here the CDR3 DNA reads TGCAGCGTGATCGGGACACAAGCCACAGATACGCAGTATTTT. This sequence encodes CSVIGTQATDTQYF.

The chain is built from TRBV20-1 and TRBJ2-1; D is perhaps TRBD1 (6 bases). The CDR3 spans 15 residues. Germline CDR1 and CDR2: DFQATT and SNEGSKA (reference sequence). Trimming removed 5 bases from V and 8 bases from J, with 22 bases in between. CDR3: CSAAPRTGFGDEQFF. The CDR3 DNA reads TGCAGTGCTGCCCCCCGAACAGGGTTCGGGGATGAGCAGTTCTTC.

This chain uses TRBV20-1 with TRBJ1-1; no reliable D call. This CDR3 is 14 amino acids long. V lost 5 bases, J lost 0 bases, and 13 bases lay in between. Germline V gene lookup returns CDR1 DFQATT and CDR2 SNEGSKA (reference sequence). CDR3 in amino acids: CSAAQTDLNTEAFF. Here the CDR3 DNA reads TGCAGTGCTGCCCAGACTGATCTGAACACTGAAGCTTTCTTT.

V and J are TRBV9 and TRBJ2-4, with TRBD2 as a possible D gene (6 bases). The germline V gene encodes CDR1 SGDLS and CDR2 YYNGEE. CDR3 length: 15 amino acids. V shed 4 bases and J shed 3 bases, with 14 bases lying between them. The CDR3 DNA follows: TGTGCCAGCAGCCCGGGACGAGCGGGCAAAAACATTCAGTACTTC. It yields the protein CASSPGRAGKNIQYF.

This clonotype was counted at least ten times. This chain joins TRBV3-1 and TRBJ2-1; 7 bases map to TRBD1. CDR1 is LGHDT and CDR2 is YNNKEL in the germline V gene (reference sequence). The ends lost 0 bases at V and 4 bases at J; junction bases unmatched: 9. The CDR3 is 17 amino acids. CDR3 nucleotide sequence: TGTGCCAGCAGCCAAGAGGCCCGGGACAGCCATTACAATGAGCAGTTCTTC. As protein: CASSQEARDSHYNEQFF.

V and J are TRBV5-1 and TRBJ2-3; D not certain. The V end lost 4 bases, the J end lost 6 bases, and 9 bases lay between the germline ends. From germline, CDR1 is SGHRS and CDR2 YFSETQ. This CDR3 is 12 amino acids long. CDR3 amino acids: CASSPSMDTQYF. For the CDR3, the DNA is TGCGCCAGCAGCCCGAGTATGGATACGCAGTATTTT.

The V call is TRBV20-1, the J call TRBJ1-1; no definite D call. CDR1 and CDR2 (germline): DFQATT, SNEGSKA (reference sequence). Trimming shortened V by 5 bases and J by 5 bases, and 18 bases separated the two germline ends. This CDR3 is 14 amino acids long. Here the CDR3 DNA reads TGCAGTGCTGGAACTTATACGTCGCCGACTGAAGCTTTCTTT. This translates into CSAGTYTSPTEAFF.

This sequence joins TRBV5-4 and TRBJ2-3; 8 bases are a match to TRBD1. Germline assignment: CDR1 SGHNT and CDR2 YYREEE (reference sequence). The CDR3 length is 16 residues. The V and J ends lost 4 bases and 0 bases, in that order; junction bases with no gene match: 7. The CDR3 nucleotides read TGTGCCAGCAGCCCGAAGGACAGGGCGAGCACAGATACGCAGTATTTT. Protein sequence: CASSPKDRASTDTQYF. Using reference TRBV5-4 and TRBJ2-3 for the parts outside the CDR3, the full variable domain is ETGVTQSPTHLIKTRGQQVTLRCSSQSGHNTVSWYQQALGQGPQFIFQYYREEENGRGNFPPRFSGLQFPNYSSELNVNALELDDSALYLCASSPKDRASTDTQYFGPGTRLTVL.

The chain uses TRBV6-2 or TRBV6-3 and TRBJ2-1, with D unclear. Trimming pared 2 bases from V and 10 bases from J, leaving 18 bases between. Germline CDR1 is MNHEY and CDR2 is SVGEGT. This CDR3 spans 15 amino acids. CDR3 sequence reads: CASSYVVEPRREQFF. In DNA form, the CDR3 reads TGTGCCAGCAGTTACGTGGTGGAGCCCAGACGGGAGCAGTTCTTC.

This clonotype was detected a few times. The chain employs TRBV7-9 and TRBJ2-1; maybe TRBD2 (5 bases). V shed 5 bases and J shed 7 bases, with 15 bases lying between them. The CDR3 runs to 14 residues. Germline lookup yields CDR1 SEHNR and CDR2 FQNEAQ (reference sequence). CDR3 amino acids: CASSLGPPGNEQFF. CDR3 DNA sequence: TGTGCCAGCAGCCTAGGGCCTCCGGGAAATGAGCAGTTCTTC.

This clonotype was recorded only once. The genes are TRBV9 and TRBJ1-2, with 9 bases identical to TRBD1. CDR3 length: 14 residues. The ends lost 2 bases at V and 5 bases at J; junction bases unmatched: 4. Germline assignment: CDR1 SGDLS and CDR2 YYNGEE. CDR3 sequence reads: CASSVRQGGYGYTF. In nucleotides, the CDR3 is TGTGCCAGCAGCGTCCGACAGGGGGGTTATGGCTACACCTTC.

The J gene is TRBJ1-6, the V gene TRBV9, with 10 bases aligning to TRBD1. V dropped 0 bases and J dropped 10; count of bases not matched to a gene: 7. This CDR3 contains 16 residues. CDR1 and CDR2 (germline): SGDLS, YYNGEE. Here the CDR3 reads CASSVAGTGAHSPLHF. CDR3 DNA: TGTGCCAGCAGCGTAGCCGGGACAGGGGCCCACTCACCCCTCCACTTT.

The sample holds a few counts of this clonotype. The CDR3, as DNA: TGTGCCAGCAGCTTCACACAGGTCTCCTACAATGAGCAGTACTTC. This sequence encodes CASSFTQVSYNEQYF. The genes are TRBV7-2 and TRBJ2-1, with D possibly TRBD1 on 5 matching bases. Near its end, the DNA agrees better with TRBJ2-7, so the J call may be wrong. Germline CDR1 SGHTA, CDR2 FQGNSA. The CDR3 extends over 15 amino acids.

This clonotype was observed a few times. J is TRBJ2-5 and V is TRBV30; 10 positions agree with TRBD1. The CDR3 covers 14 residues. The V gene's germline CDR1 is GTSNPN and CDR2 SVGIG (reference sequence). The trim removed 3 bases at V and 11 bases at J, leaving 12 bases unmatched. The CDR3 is CAWRRDRGVNEQYF. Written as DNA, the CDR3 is TGTGCCTGGAGGCGGGACAGGGGTGTTAATGAGCAGTACTTC. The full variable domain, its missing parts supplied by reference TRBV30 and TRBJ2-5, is SQTIHQWPATLVQPVGSPLSLECTVEGTSNPNLYWYRQAAGRGLQLLFYSVGIGQISSEVPQNLSASRPQDRQFILSSKKLLLSDSGFYLCAWRRDRGVNEQYFGPGTRLLVL.

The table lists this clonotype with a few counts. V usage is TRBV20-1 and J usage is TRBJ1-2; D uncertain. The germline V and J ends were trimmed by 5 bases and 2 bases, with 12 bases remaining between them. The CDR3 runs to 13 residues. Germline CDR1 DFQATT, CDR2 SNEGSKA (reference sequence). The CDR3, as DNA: TGCAGTGCTGGCTCGTTTTGGAACTATGGCTACACCTTC. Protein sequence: CSAGSFWNYGYTF.

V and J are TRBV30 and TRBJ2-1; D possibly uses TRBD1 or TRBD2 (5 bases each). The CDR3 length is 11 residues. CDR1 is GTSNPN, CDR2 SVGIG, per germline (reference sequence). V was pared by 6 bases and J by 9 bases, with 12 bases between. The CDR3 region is CACSKGSEQFF. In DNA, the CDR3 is TGTGCCTGCAGCAAGGGGAGTGAGCAGTTCTTC. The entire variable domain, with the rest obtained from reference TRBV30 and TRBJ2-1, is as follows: SQTIHQWPATLVQPVGSPLSLECTVEGTSNPNLYWYRQAAGRGLQLLFYSVGIGQISSEVPQNLSASRPQDRQFILSSKKLLLSDSGFYLCACSKGSEQFFGPGTRLTVL.

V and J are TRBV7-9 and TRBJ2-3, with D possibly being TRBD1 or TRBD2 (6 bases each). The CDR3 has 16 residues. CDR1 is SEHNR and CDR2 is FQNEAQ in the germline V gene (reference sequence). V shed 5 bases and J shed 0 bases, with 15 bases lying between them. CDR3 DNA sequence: TGTGCCAGCAGCCATCTCCAGGGGACTAGCACAGATACGCAGTATTTT. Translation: CASSHLQGTSTDTQYF.

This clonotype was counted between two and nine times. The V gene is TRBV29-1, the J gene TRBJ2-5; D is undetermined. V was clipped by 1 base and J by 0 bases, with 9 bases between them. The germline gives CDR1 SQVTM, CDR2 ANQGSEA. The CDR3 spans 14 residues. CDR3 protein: CSVEGQDYQETQYF. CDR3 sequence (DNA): TGCAGCGTTGAAGGTCAGGATTACCAAGAGACCCAGTACTTC.